The clone carrying this T cell receptor beta chain was counted once. Its antigen remains unidentified. Generated by immunoSEQ multiplex PCR, the TCRdb table keeps only in-frame clones and is missing some. The repertoire includes 90,000 to 100,000 clones, 84% of them detected once, and 13% to 15% sits in the top ten. Between the trimmed V and J ends, which lost 2 bases and 3 bases, there was a span of 14 bases. The CDR3 spans 15 residues. CDR1 is LGHNA and CDR2 is YSLEER in the germline V gene. This specimen belongs to a study of T cell responses to AZD1222 COVID-19 vaccine. Notes on the study in general: Mapped onto spike, vaccine-associated CD4 TCRs spanned it and were dominant at 160-218 and 743-854. Spike-specific TCR breadth and depth rose after two AZD1222 doses. Repertoire sampling occurred only after the peak T cell response. Most donors were white British and more were female, and clonal diversity was possibly underestimated.

The rearrangement joins TRBV4-3 to TRBJ2-7, with D tentatively TRBD2 (5 bases). This TCR derives from an adult who received the AZD1222 COVID-19 vaccine. Sequencing used peripheral blood, obtained 28 days after the second AZD1222 dose. Written as DNA, the CDR3 is TGCGCCAGCAGCCAACAGATCTTCGAGGGCTACGAGCAGTACTTC. Amino acid sequence: CASSQQIFEGYEQYF.